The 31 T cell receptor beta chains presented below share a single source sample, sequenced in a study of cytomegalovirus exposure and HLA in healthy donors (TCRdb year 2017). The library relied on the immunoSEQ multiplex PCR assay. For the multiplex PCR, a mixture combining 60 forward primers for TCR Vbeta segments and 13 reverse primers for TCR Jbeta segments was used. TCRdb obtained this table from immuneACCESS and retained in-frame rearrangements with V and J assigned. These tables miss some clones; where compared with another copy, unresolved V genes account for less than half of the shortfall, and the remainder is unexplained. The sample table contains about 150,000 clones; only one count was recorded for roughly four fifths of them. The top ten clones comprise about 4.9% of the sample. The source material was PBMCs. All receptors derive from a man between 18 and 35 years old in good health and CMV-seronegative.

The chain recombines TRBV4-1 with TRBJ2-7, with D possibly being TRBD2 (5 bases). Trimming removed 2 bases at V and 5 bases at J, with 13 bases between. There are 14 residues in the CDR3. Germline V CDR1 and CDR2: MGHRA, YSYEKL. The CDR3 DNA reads TGCGCCAGCAGCCAACTAGCTGGAGGTCACGAGCAGTACTTC. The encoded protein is CASSQLAGGHEQYF.

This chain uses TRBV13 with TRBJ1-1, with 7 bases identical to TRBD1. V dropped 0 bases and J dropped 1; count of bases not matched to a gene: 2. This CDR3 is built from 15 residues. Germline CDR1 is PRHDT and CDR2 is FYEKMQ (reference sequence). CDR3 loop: CASSLGTGRNTEAFF. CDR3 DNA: TGTGCCAGCAGCTTAGGGACAGGGAGGAACACTGAAGCTTTCTTT.

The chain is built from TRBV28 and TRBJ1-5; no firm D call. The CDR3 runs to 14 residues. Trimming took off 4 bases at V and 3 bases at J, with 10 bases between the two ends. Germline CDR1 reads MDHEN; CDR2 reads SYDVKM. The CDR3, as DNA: TGTGCCAGCAGTTCTCCGGGGTACAATCAGCCCCAGCATTTT. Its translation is CASSSPGYNQPQHF.

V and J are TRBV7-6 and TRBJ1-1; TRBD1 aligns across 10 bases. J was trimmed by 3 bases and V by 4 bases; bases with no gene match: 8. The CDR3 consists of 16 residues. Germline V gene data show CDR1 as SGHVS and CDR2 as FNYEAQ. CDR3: CASSSRSGTGDTEAFF. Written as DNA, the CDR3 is TGTGCCAGCAGCTCCCGTTCCGGGACAGGGGACACTGAAGCTTTCTTT.

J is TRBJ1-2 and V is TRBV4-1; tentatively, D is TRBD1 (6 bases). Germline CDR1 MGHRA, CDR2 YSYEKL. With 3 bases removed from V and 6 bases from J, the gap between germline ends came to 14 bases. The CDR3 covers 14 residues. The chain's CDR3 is CASSHGGARDGYTF. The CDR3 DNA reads TGCGCCAGCAGCCATGGGGGGGCGCGGGATGGCTACACCTTC.

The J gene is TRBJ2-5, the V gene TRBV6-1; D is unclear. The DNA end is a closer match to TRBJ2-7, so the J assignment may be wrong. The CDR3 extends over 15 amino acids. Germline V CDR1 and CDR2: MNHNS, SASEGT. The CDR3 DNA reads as TGTGCCACCCATCGCCAACGAACCCACTCCTACGAGCAGTACTTC. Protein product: CATHRQRTHSYEQYF.

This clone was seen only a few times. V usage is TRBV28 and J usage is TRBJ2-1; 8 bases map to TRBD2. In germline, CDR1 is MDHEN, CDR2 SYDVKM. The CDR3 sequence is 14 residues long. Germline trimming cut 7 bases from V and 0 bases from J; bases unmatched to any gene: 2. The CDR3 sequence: CASKLADSYNEQFF. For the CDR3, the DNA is TGTGCCAGCAAACTAGCGGACTCCTACAATGAGCAGTTCTTC.

The CDR3 spells CASSQDRSAGRYFF. DNA of the CDR3: TGCGCCAGCAGCCAAGATCGGAGCGCGGGGAGGTATTTCTTC. The rearrangement links TRBV4-3 to TRBJ2-1; maybe TRBD2 (6 bases). The germline V gene has CDR1 LGHNA and CDR2 YSLEER. The CDR3 has 14 amino acids. V lost 0 bases and J 16 bases, leaving 19 bases between the germline ends.

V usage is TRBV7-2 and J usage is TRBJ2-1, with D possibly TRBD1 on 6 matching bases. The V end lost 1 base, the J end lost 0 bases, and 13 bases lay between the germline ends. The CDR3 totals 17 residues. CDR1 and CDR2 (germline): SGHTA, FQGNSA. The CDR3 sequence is CASSLVLGGSSYNEQFF. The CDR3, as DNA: TGTGCCAGCAGCTTAGTCTTAGGGGGTAGCTCCTACAATGAGCAGTTCTTC.

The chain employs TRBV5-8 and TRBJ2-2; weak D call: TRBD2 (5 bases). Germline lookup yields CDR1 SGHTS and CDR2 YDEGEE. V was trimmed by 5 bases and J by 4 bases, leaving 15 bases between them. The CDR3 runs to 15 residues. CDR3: CASRAGRAGTGELFF. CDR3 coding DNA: TGTGCCAGCAGGGCAGGACGGGCGGGCACCGGGGAGCTGTTTTTT.

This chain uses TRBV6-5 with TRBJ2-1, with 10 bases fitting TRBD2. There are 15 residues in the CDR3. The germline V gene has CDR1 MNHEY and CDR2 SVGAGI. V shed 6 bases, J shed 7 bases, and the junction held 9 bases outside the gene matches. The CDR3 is CASSQTSGVVNEQFF. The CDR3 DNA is TGTGCCAGCAGCCAAACTAGCGGGGTCGTGAATGAGCAGTTCTTC.

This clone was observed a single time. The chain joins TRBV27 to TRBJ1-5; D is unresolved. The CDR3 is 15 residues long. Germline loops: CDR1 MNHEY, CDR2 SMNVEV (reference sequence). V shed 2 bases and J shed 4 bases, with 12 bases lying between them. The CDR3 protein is CASSLNPATNQPQHF. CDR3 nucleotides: TGTGCCAGCAGTTTAAACCCCGCGACTAATCAGCCCCAGCATTTT.

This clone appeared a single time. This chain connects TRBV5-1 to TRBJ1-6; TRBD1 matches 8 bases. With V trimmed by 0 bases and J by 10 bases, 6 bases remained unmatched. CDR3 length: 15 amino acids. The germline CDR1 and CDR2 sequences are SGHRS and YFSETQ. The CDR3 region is CASSLGGRGRSPLHF. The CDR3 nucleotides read TGCGCCAGCAGCTTGGGTGGCAGGGGGCGATCACCCCTCCACTTT.

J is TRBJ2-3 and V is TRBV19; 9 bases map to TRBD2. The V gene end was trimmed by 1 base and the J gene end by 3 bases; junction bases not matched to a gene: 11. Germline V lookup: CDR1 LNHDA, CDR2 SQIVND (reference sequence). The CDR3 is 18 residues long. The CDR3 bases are TGTGCCAGTAGTATAGGGTCCGGAGCGGGAGGTTTGACAGATACGCAGTATTTT. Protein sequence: CASSIGSGAGGLTDTQYF.

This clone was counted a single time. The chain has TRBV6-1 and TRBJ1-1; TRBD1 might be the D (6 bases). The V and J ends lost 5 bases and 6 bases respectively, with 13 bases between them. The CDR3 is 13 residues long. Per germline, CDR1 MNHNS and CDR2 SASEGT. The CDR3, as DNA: TGTGCCAGCAGTACCAACAGGGCCGCTGAAGCTTTCTTT. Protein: CASSTNRAAEAFF.

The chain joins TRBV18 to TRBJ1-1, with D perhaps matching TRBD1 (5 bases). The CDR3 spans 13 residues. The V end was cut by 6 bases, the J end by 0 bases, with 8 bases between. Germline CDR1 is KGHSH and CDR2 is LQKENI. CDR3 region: CASSTGVNTEAFF. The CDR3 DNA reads TGTGCCAGCTCCACGGGGGTGAACACTGAAGCTTTCTTT.

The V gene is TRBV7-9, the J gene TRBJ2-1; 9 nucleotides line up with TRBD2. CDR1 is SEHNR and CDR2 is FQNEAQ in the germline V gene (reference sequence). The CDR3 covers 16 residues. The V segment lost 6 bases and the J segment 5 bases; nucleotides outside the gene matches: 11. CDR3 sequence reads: CASSPMSGRTNNEQFF. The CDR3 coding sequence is TGTGCCAGCAGTCCGATGAGCGGGAGGACGAACAATGAGCAGTTCTTC.

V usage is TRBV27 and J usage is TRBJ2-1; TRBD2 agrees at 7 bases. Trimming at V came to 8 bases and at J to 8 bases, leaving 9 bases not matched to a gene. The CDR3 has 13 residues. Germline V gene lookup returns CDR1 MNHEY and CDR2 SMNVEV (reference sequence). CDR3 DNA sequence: TGTGCCAGCGGCAGGACTAGGGAGGATGAGCAGTTCTTC. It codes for CASGRTREDEQFF.

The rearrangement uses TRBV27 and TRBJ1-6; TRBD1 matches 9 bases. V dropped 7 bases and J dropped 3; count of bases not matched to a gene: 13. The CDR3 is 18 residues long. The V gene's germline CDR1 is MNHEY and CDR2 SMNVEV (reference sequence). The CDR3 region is CASKTGTGSFFYNSPLHF. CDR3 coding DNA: TGTGCCAGCAAGACCGGGACAGGGTCTTTCTTCTATAATTCACCCCTCCACTTT.

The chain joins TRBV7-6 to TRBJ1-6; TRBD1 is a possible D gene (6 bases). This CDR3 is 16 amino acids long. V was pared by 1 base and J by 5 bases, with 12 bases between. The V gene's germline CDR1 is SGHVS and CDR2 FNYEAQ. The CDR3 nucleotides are TGTGCCAGCAGCTTAGGGGCAGGGGTCCATAATTCACCCCTCCACTTT. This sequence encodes CASSLGAGVHNSPLHF.

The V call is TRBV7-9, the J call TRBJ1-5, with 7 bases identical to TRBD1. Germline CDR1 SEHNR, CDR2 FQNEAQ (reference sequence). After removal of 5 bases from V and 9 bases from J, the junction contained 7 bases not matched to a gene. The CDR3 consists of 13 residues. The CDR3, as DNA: TGTGCCAGCAGCCGACAGGGTCAGAGGCCCCAGCATTTT. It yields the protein CASSRQGQRPQHF.

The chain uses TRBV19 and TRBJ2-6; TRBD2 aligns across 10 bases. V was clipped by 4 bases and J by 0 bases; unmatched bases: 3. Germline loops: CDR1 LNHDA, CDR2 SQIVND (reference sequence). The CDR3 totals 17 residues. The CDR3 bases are TGTGCCAGTAGTAGACTAGCGGGCCTCTCTGGGGCCAACGTCCTGACTTTC. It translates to CASSRLAGLSGANVLTF.

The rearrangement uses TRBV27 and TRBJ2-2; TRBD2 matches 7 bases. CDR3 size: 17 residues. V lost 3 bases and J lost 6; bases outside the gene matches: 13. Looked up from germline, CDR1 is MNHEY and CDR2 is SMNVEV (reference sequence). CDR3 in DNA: TGTGCCAGCAGTTTCCAGCTATGGCGGGAGCTGCCCGGGGAGCTGTTTTTT. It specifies CASSFQLWRELPGELFF.

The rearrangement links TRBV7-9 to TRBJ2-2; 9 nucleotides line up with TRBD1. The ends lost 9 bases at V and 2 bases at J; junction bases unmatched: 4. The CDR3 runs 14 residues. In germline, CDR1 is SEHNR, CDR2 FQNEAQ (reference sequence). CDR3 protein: CASPGQGNTGELFF. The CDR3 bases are TGTGCCAGTCCGGGACAGGGCAACACCGGGGAGCTGTTTTTT. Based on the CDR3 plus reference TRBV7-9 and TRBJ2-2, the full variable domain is DTGVSQNPRHKITKRGQNVTFRCDPISEHNRLYWYRQTLGQGPEFLTYFQNEAQLEKSRLLSDRFSAERPKGSFSTLEIQRTEQGDSAMYLCASPGQGNTGELFFGEGSRLTVL.

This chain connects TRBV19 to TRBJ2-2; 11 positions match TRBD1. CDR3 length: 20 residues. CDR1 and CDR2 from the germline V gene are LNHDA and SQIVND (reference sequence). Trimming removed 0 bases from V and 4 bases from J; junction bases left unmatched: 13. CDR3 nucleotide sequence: TGTGCCAGTAGTATAGATGGGTACGGGACAGGGGGTAGTAGCACCGGGGAGCTGTTTTTT. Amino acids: CASSIDGYGTGGSSTGELFF.

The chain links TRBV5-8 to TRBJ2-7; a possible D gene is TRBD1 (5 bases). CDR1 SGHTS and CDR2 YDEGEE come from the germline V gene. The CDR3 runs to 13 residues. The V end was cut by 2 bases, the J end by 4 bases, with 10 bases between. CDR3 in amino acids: CASSFFREYEQYF. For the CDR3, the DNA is TGTGCCAGCAGCTTCTTCAGGGAATACGAGCAGTACTTC.

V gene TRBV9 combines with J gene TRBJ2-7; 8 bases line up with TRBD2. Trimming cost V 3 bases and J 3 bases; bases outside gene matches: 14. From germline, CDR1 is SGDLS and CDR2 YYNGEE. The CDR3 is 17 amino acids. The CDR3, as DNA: TGTGCCAGCAGCGGATCCTCCGGGACTAGGGAAGTCTACGAGCAGTACTTC. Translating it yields CASSGSSGTREVYEQYF.

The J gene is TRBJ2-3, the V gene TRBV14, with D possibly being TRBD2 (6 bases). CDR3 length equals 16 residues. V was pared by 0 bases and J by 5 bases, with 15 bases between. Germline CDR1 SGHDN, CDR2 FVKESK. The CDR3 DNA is TGTGCCAGCAGCCAAGATATCGAAGCGCGGGGAGATACGCAGTATTTT. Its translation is CASSQDIEARGDTQYF.

The chain's CDR3 is CASRIRGSSGYSYNEQFF. The CDR3 bases are TGTGCCAGCAGAATTAGGGGATCTAGCGGATACTCCTACAATGAGCAGTTCTTC. This sequence joins TRBV27 and TRBJ2-1; 7 nucleotides match TRBD2. Trimming at V came to 6 bases and at J to 0 bases, leaving 14 bases not matched to a gene. CDR1 is MNHEY and CDR2 is SMNVEV in the germline V gene (reference sequence). The CDR3 sequence is 18 residues long.

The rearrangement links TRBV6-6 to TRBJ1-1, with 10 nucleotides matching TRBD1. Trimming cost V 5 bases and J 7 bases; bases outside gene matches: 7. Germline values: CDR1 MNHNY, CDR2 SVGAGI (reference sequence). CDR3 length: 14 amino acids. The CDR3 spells CASSKRTGGIEAFF. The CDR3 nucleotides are TGTGCCAGCAGTAAAAGGACAGGGGGTATTGAAGCTTTCTTT.

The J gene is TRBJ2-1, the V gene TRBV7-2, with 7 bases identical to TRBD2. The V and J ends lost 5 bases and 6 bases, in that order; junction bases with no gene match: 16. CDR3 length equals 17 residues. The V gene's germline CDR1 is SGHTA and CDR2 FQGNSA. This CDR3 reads CASSREAPSLLTNEQFF. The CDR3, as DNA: TGTGCCAGCAGCCGGGAGGCTCCGAGCCTACTGACCAATGAGCAGTTCTTC.